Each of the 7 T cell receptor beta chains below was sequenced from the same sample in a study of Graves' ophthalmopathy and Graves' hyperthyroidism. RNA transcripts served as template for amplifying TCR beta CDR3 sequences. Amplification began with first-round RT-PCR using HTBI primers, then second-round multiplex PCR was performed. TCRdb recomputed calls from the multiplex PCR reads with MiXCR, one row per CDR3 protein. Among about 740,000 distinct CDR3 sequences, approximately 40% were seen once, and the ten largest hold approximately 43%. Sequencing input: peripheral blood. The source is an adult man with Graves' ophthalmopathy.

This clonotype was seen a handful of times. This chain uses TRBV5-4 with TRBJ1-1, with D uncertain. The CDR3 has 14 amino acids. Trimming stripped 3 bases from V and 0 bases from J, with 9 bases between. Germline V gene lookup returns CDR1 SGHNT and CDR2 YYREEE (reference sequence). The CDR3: CASSSRTMNTEAFF. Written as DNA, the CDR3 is TGTGCCAGCAGCTCAAGGACTATGAACACTGAAGCTTTCTTT.

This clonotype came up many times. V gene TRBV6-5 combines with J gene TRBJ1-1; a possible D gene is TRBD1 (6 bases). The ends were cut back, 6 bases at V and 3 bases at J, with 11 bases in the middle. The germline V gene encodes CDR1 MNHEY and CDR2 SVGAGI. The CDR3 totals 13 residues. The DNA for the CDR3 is TGTGCCAGCAGACCAGGGGTCTACACTGAAGCTTTCTTT. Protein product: CASRPGVYTEAFF.

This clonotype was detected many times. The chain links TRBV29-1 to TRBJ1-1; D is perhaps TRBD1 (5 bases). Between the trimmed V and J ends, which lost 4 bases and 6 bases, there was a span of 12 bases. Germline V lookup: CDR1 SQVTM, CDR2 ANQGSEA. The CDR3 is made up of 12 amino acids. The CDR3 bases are TGCAGCGTTGCTGCAGGGCTTCCTGAAGCTTTCTTT. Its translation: CSVAAGLPEAFF.

The CDR3 loop is CASRLQGNEQYF. CDR3 nucleotide sequence: TGCGCCAGCAGATTACAGGGGAACGAGCAGTACTTC. The chain joins TRBV5-1 to TRBJ2-7; TRBD1 matches 7 bases. Germline CDR1 reads SGHRS; CDR2 reads YFSETQ. The V gene end was trimmed by 5 bases and the J gene end by 5 bases; junction bases not matched to a gene: 4. The CDR3 spans 12 residues.

The CDR3 here is CASSLGATVSGANVLTF. CDR3 in DNA: TGTGCCAGCAGCTTAGGGGCCACGGTCTCTGGGGCCAACGTCCTGACTTTC. The chain combines TRBV7-6 with TRBJ2-6; no clear D. The germline V and J ends were trimmed by 1 base and 0 bases, with 10 bases remaining between them. CDR3 length: 17 amino acids. The germline V gene encodes CDR1 SGHVS and CDR2 FNYEAQ.

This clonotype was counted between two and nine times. This CDR3 reads CASSFYPGTGRDYGYTF. The CDR3 nucleotides read TGTGCCAGCAGTTTTTACCCCGGGACAGGGAGAGACTATGGCTACACCTTC. The V and J genes are TRBV9 and TRBJ1-2, with 9 bases that match TRBD1. CDR3 length equals 17 residues. The V gene's germline CDR1 is SGDLS and CDR2 YYNGEE. The J segment lost 3 bases and the V segment lost 5 bases, leaving 14 bases of the junction unmatched.

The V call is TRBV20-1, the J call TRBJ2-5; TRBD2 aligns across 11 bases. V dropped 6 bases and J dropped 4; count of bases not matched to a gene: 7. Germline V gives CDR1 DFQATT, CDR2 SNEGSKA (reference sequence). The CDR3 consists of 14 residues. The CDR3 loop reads CSAQTSGNPETQYF. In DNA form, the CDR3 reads TGCAGTGCCCAGACTAGCGGGAACCCAGAGACCCAGTACTTC.